This TCR beta chain is from a study of cytomegalovirus exposure and HLA in healthy donors (dated by TCRdb to 2016 to 2017). Context from the whole study: An earlier analysis of more than 550 of the donors reported 250 to 300 Gb of sequence data and 90 million to 120 million unique TCR beta sequences obtained from approximately 180 million T cells. About 280 gigabases of sequencing data and tens of millions of unique TCR sequences were included in an early release covering 500 to 750 HLA-typed donors. Among the approximately 420 genotyped donors, around 81% belonged to the genetic ancestry cluster associated with self-reported Caucasian donors. The aim of the study was to test whether cataloging public T cell receptors could identify signatures of past pathogen exposure. The T cell repertoires of some 670 subjects were profiled by immunosequencing and related to cytomegalovirus serostatus. A separate validation cohort of approximately 130 different subjects was used in addition to the approximately 700-subject first cohort. High-throughput TCR immunosequencing, statistical association of individual TCRs with disease status, and machine learning were combined to predict cytomegalovirus infection status. A later analysis re-examined previously published TCR beta repertoires from 610 or so donors and added high-resolution HLA genotyping to investigate patterns of TCR occurrence. In the later analysis, no new phenotypic data were used to find candidate immune exposures; instead, reliance was placed on TCR beta sequences and their occurrence across donors. In an earlier analysis of more than 550 of the donors, high-throughput TCR beta sequencing was used to judge whether each TCR beta V gene segment behaved as functional or pseudogenic. Donor age, sex, ethnicity and CMV serostatus were compiled alongside the repertoire data. A later genetic analysis used genome-wide SNP genotypes for about 60% of the roughly 700 donors, treating that subset as a discovery cohort. All discovery cohort repertoires had been generated using a single sequencing platform. Both class I and class II loci were covered by HLA typing, at four-digit resolution. Typing coverage differed by locus: A, B, C, DRB1 and DQB1 were typed in roughly 629-630 donors, DQA1 in approximately 520, DPA1 in around 610, and DPB1 in about 450. Roughly five DR-DQ haplotypes were handled as single units for association and clustering, since linkage in the cohort was strong. On average, about 240,000 unique TCR beta nucleotide sequences were sequenced per donor among a few hundred genotyped donors of the cohort, with about 19% of those sequences being non-productive.

Library method: the immunoSEQ multiplex PCR assay. For the multiplex PCR, a mixture combining 60 forward primers for TCR Vbeta segments and 13 reverse primers for TCR Jbeta segments was used. The CDR3 region of rearranged TCR beta genes was amplified from genomic DNA with a multiplex PCR assay. On the Illumina HiSeq System, the amplified TCR beta libraries were sequenced as 87-base-pair reads. The authors processed their data as follows. In a later analysis, roughly 80 million unique TCR beta chains were counted across the 690 or so repertoires, and roughly 9.9 million of these chains were shared by at least two donors. Raw reads were error-corrected and collapsed into unique sequences by a nearest-neighbor algorithm in which closely related sequences were merged to remove PCR and sequencing errors. Alignment of CDR3 sequences to IMGT reference sequences was used to assign V, D and J gene segments. Each retained sequence needed at least a six-nucleotide match to both a V gene segment and a J gene segment. Rearrangements were called productive when the CDR3 lacked stop codons and stayed in frame with V and J; all others were non-productive. CDR3 was defined by IMGT convention, running from the second conserved V-encoded cysteine to the conserved J-encoded phenylalanine. In an earlier analysis of more than 550 of the donors, sequences lacking an unambiguous match to a single V gene segment were excluded. In an earlier analysis of roughly 500 of the donors, V segments were called functional above 56.7% productive rearrangements and were called segregating when the between-donor standard deviation exceeded 5%. A statistical classification framework was developed to diagnose cytomegalovirus status using the catalog of TCR beta chain sequences. In a later analysis, V and J genes were assigned by comparing TCR nucleotide sequences against IMGT/GENE-DB human TR gene sequences. Using the TCRdist pipeline, a later analysis assigned CDR3 sequences along with most-parsimonious VDJ recombination scenarios. A later analysis defined each TCR beta chain by its CDR3 amino acid sequence plus V-gene family, and excluded reads lacking a unique V-gene family. As a way to deal with suspected cross-contamination and a sequencing artifact, a later analysis dropped roughly 620 nucleotide sequences that were highly shared and had low generation probability. In a later analysis, a clonal expansion index for each public chain was calculated from normalized within-repertoire ranks of inferred template counts. In a later analysis, generation probabilities were computed with a VDJ recombination model fitted to out-of-frame rearrangements, and the resulting probabilities were checked against IGoR. In a later analysis, TCR-TCR, TCR-HLA and TCR-CMV co-occurrence was scored with hypergeometric tests, and a repertoire-size bias correction was applied to TCR pairs. A later analysis estimated false discovery rates by permuting HLA or CMV assignments 20 times. In a later analysis, co-occurring TCRs were grouped using DBSCAN, and TCRdist sequence similarity was added for clustering within HLA-allele-positive subsets. Repertoires with fewer than 30,000 or more than 120,000 public chains, plus five repertoires with anomalous nucleotide sharing, were excluded from co-occurrence clustering. TCRdb provides this immuneACCESS table in a form limited to in-frame rearrangements. Some clones are lacking; in checked studies, under half of them reflect an unresolved V gene, and why the rest are absent is not known. Clonal size and the V and J genes are those of that table, whereas D and trimming came from the DNA. The sample yields around 150,000 clones; nearly 80% were counted once. Together, the top ten hold approximately 2.1% of the sample.

This clone was observed once. Its antigen is currently not known. Base quality data are lacking; no much larger clone is found one base away. In total, around 600 healthy bone marrow donors made up the cohort. At the time of sampling, all cohort members were nominally healthy, though unrecorded immune exposures were likely present. The donor tested CMV seronegative and was one of the 352 seronegative cohort members. Each donor provided a peripheral blood sample, and peripheral blood mononuclear cells were used for TCR beta sequencing. Genomic DNA extraction from the blood cell samples was performed with the Qiagen DNeasy Blood Extraction Kit. Broad study findings and their caveats: A later analysis found that most CMV-associated TCR beta chains appeared HLA-restricted, with HLA associations seemingly driven largely by CMV exposure. In a later analysis, HLA-associated TCR beta chains were found to be more clonally expanded and to have lower generation probabilities than equally common non-associated chains. A later analysis reported that several top co-occurrence clusters appeared linked to parvovirus B19, influenza, CMV and Epstein-Barr virus. HLA typing was unavailable for some donors at each locus, so association tests used only the typed subset. In a later analysis, the rate of TCR association differed among HLA loci, with DRB1 alleles having the most associated TCRs and HLA-C alleles having the fewest. An earlier analysis of approximately 590 of the donors showed that most TCR beta V segments appeared in productive rearrangements either about 87% or about 30% of the time, which broadly matched IMGT annotations. It was suggested by the authors that the approach could potentially be generalized to other disease states and immunological phenotypes. While some public TCRs were present in many individuals, most TCR sequences turned up only very rarely across donors. A later genetic analysis associated a missense DCLRE1C variant with V-gene and J-gene trimming of TCR beta chains, and an independent cohort replicated the association. A further reported finding was that TCR beta sequences accurately predicted the HLA-A and HLA-B alleles for most subjects in the first cohort. This cohort had only TCR beta chains sequenced, and the lack of alpha or paired-chain data limited which features could be detected. Compared with the roughly 700-donor mean, donors in an Asian-associated ancestry cluster had fewer N-insertions in productive TCRs, according to a later genetic analysis. The sequencing pipeline was judged likely to have produced a cluster of highly shared sequence variants as a technical artifact. The classifier was reported to diagnose cytomegalovirus status with high specificity and sensitivity in both the original cohort and the validation cohort. Because counts were too low, roughly 18 rarely observed V segments, including chromosome 9 orphons, were left out of the earlier analysis of 587 of the donors. In the study, around 150 TCR beta chains were listed as associated with cytomegalovirus. Linkage disequilibrium might explain the correlated functional status among segregating V segments, but an unknown experimental factor could not be ruled out. Sequencing depth was assumed to be roughly uniform across donors in the presence/absence analyses, though that assumption may not hold. For the cohort, immune exposure information was limited to CMV serostatus. In vitro tests confirmed that a few of the cytomegalovirus-associated TCR beta chains recognize cytomegalovirus antigens. Strong co-occurrence of HLA alleles, especially DR and DQ, made assigning TCR associations to individual alleles difficult. Specific HLA alleles were associated with 15,000 to 20,000 TCR beta sequences at a false discovery rate of 0.05 in a later analysis.

The clonotype originates from a young man in good health and CMV-seronegative. The sequenced sample consisted of PBMCs.

The CDR3 protein: CASSETPGQGSSTDTQYF. The DNA sequence is as follows: TGTGCCAGCAGTGAGACCCCGGGACAGGGGTCTAGCACAGATACGCAGTATTTT. The V gene is TRBV25-1 and the J gene is TRBJ2-3; 10 bases in the junction line up with TRBD1. In the germline V gene, CDR1 corresponds to MGHDK and CDR2 to SYGVNS. From the cysteine through the phenylalanine, the CDR3 covers 18 amino acids. Only the CDR3 region is kept as DNA, spanning 54 bases read in frame from base 1. V is pruned by 3 bases and J by 0 bases, leaving 9 bases of the junction without a gene match.